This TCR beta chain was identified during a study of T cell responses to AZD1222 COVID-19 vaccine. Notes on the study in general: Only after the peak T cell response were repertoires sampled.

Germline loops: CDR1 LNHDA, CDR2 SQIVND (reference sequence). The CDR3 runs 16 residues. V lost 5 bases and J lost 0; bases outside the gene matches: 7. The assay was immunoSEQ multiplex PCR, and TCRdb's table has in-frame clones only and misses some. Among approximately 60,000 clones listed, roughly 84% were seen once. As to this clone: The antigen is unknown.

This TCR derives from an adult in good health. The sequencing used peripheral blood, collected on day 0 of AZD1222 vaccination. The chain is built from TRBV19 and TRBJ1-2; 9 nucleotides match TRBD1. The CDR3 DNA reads TGTGCCAGTAGTTGGGACAGGGAGACGGCTAACTATGGCTACACCTTC. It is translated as CASSWDRETANYGYTF. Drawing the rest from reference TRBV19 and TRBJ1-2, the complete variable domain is DGGITQSPKYLFRKEGQNVTLSCEQNLNHDAMYWYRQDPGQGLRLIYYSQIVNDFQKGDIAEGYSVSREKKESFPLTVTSAQKNPTAFYLCASSWDRETANYGYTFGSGTRLTVV.